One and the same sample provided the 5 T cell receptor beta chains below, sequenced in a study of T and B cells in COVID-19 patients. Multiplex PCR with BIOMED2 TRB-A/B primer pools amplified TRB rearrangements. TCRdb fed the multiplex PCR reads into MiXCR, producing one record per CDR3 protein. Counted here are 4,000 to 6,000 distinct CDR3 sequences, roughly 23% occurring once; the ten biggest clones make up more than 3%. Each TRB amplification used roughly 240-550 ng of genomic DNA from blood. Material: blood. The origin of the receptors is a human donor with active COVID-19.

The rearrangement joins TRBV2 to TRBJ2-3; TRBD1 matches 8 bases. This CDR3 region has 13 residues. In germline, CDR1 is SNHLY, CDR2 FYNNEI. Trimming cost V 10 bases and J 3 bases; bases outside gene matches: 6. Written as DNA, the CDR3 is TGTGCCATCGGACAGGGTTGGACAGATACGCAGTATTTT. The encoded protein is CAIGQGWTDTQYF.

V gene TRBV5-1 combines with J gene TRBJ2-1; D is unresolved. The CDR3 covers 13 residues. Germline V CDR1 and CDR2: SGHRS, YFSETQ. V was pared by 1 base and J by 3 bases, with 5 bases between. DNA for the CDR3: TGCGCCAGCAGCTTGACCGGCTACAATGAGCAGTTCTTC. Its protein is CASSLTGYNEQFF.

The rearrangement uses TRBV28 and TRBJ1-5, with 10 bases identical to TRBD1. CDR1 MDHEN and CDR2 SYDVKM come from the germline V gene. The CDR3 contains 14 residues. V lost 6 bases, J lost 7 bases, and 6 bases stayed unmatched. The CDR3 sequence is CASRLTGGSQPQHF. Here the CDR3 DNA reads TGTGCCAGCAGGTTGACAGGGGGCAGCCAGCCCCAGCATTTT.

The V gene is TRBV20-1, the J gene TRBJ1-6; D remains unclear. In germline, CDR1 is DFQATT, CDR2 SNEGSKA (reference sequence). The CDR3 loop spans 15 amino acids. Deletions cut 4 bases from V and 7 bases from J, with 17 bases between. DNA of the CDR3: TGCAGTGCTACCGCGGACGGGCGAATCAATTCACCCCTCCACTTT. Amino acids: CSATADGRINSPLHF.

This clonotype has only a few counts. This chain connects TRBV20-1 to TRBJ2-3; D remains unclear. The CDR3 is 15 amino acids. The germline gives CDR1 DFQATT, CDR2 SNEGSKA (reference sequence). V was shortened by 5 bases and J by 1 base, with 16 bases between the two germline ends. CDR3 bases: TGCAGTGCTCCCTCTTTCAACTGGGGCACAGATACGCAGTATTTT. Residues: CSAPSFNWGTDTQYF.